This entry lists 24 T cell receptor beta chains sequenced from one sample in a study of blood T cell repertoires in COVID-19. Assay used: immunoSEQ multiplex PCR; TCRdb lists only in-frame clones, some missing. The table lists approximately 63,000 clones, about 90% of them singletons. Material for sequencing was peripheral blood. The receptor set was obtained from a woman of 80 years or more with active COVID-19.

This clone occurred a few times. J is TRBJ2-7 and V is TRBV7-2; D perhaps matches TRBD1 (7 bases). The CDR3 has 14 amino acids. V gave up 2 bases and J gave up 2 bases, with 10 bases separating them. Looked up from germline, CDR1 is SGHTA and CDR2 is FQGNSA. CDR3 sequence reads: CASSLQGGPYEQYF. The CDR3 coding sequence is TGTGCCAGCAGCTTACAGGGGGGCCCCTACGAGCAGTACTTC.

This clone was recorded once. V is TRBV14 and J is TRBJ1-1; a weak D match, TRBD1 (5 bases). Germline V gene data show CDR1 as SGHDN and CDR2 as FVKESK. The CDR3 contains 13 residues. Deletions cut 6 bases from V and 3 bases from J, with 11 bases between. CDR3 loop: CASRAGLYTEAFF. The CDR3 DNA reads TGTGCCAGCAGAGCAGGGTTGTACACTGAAGCTTTCTTT.

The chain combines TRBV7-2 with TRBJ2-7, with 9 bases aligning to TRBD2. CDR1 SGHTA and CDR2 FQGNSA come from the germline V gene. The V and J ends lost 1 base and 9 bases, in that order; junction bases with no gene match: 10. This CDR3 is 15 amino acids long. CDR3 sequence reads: CASSLDGGGAAGQYF. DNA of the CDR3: TGTGCCAGCAGCTTAGATGGCGGGGGGGCCGCTGGGCAGTACTTC.

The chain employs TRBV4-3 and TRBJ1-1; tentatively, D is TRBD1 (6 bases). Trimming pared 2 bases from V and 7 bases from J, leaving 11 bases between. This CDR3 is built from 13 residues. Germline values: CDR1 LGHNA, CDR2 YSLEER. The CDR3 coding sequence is TGCGCCAGCAGCCAAAGGGGGGAGGGTGAAGCTTTCTTT. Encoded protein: CASSQRGEGEAFF.

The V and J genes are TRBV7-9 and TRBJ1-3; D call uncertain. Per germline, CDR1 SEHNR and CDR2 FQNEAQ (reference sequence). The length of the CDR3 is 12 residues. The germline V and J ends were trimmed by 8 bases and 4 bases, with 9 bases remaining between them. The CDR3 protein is CASARGGNTIYF. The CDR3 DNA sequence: TGTGCCAGCGCACGGGGAGGAAACACCATATATTTT.

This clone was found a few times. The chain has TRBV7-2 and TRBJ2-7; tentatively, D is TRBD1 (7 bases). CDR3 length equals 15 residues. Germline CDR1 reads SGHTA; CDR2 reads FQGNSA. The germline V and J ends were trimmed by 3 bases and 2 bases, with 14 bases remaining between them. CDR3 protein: CASSFKPGGTYEQYF. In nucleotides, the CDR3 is TGTGCCAGCAGCTTCAAACCAGGGGGGACCTACGAGCAGTACTTC.

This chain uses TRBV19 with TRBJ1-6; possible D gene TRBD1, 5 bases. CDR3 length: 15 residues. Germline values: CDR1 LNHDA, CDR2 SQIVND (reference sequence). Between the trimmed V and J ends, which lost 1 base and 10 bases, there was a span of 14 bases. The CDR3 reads CASSIGAGKESPLHF. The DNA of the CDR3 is TGTGCCAGTAGTATAGGCGCAGGGAAGGAATCACCCCTCCACTTT.

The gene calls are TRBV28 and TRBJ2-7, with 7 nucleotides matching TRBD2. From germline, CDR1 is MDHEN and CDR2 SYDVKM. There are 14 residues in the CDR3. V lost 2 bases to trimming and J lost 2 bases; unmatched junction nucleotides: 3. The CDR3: CASSLAGETYEQYF. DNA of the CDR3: TGTGCCAGCAGTTTAGCGGGGGAGACCTACGAGCAGTACTTC.

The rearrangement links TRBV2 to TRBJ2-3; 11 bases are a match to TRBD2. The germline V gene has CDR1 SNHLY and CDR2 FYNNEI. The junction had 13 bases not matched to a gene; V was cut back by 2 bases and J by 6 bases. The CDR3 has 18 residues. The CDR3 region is CASSERLAGGMVPDTQYF. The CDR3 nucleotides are TGTGCCAGCAGTGAAAGGCTAGCGGGGGGTATGGTTCCGGATACGCAGTATTTT. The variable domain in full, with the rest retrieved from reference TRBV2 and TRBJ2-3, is EPEVTQTPSHQVTQMGQEVILRCVPISNHLYFYWYRQILGQKVEFLVSFYNNEISEKSEIFDDQFSVERPDGSNFTLKIRSTKLEDSAMYFCASSERLAGGMVPDTQYFGPGTRLTVL.

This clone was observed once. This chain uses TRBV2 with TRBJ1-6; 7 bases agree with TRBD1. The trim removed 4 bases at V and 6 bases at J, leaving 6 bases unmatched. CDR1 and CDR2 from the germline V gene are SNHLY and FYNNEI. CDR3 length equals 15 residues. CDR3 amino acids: CASSGQGLFNSPLHF. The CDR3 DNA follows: TGTGCCAGCAGTGGACAGGGATTATTTAATTCACCCCTCCACTTT.

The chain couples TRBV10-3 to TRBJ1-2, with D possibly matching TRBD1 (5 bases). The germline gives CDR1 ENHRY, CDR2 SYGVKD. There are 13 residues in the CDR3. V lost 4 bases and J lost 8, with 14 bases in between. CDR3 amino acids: CAISAQGRWGYTF. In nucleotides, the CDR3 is TGTGCCATCAGTGCTCAGGGAAGGTGGGGCTACACCTTC.

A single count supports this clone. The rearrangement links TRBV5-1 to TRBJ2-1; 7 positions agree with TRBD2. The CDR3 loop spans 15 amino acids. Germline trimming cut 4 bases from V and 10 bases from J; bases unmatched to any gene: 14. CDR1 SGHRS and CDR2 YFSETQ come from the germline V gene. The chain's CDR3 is CASSGPDGGGVEQFF. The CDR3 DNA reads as TGCGCCAGCAGCGGCCCAGACGGTGGGGGGGTAGAGCAGTTCTTC.

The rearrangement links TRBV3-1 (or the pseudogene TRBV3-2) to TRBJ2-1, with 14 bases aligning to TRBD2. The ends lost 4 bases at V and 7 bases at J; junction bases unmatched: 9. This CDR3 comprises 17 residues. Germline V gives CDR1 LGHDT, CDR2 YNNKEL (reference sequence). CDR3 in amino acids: CASSPFQTSGGGNEQFF. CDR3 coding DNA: TGTGCCAGCAGCCCCTTCCAGACTAGCGGGGGGGGAAATGAGCAGTTCTTC.

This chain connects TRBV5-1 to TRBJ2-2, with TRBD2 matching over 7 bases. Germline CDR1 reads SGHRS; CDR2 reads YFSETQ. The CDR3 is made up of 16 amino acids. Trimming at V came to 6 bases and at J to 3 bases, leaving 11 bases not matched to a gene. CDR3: CASKPFGRGDTGELFF. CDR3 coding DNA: TGCGCCAGCAAGCCTTTTGGCCGGGGGGACACCGGGGAGCTGTTTTTT.

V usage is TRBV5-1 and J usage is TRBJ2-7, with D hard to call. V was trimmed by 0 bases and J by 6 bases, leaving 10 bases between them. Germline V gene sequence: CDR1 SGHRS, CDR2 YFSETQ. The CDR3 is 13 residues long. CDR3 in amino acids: CASSLASGVEQYF. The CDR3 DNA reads TGCGCCAGCAGCTTGGCCTCGGGTGTCGAGCAGTACTTC.

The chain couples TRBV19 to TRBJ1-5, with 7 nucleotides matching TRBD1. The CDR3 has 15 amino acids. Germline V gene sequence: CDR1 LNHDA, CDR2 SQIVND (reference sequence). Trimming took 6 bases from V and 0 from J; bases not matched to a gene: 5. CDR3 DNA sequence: TGTGCCAGTAGGGGGACAGACACTAGCAATCAGCCCCAGCATTTT. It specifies CASRGTDTSNQPQHF.

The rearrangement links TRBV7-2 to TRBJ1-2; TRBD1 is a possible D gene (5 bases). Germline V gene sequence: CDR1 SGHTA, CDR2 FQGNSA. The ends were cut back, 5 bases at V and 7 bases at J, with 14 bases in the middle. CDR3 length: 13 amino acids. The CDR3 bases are TGTGCCAGCAGCCCCGTGGGAGGGGCTGGCTACACCTTC. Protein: CASSPVGGAGYTF.

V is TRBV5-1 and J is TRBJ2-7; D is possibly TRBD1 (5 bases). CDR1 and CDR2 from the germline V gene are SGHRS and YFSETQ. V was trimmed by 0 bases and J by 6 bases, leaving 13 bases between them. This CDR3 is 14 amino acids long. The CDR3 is CASSLAPGLGEQYF. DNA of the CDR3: TGCGCCAGCAGCTTGGCGCCAGGGTTGGGCGAGCAGTACTTC.

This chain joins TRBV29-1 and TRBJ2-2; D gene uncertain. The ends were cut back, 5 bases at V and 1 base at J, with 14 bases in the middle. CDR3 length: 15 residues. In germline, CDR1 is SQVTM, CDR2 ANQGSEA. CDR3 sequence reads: CSVIPLNRNTGELFF. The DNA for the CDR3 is TGCAGCGTTATACCCCTAAATAGGAACACCGGGGAGCTGTTTTTT.

CDR3 DNA sequence: TGTGCCAGCAGTGAACTCCTCGCGGCGGGGGCCGCTACGCAGTATTTT. The encoded protein is CASSELLAAGAATQYF. The V call is TRBV6-1, the J call TRBJ2-3; perhaps TRBD2 as D (7 bases). V lost 2 bases and J lost 8, with 20 bases in between. CDR3 length: 16 amino acids. CDR1 and CDR2 from the germline V gene are MNHNS and SASEGT.

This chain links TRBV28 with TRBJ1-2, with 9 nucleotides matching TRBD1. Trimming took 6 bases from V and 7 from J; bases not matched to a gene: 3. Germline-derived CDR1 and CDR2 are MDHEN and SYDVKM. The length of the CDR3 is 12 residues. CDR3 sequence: CASRTGGSGYTF. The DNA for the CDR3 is TGTGCCAGCAGGACAGGGGGATCTGGCTACACCTTC.

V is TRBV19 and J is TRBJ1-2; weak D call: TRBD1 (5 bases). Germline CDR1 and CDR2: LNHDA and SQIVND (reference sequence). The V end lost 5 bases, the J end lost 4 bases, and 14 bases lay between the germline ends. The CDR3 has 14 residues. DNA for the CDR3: TGTGCCAGTAGTCCAGGGCCCTCGGGCTATGGCTACACCTTC. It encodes CASSPGPSGYGYTF.

This chain's CDR3 is CASSQGLGSSYEQYF. In DNA form, the CDR3 reads TGCGCCAGCAGCCAAGGGTTGGGGAGCTCCTACGAGCAGTACTTC. The J gene is TRBJ2-7, the V gene TRBV4-1; possibly TRBD2 for D (5 bases). This CDR3 region has 15 residues. The V end was cut by 1 base, the J end by 0 bases, with 10 bases between. CDR1 and CDR2 (germline): MGHRA, YSYEKL.

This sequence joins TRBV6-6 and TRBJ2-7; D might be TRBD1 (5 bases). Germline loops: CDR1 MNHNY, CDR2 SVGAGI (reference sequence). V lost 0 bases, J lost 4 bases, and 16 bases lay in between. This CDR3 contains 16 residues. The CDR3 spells CASSYSKFTGPYEQYF. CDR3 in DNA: TGTGCCAGCAGTTACTCGAAATTTACAGGACCATACGAGCAGTACTTC.